Described below is a single T cell receptor (beta chain) sequence and its context. The data were obtained in a study of blood T cell repertoires in COVID-19. The CDR3 length is 16 residues. Germline lookup yields CDR1 SGHDN and CDR2 FVKESK. V dropped 4 bases and J dropped 4 bases, with 17 bases sitting between them. Per the original data handling: It was from reference gene primer amplification that nucleated cell counts were estimated. Sequencing was performed with immunoSEQ multiplex PCR; in TCRdb, only in-frame clones are kept and a portion is missing. The DNA gave D and trimming, while V, J and clone size come from that table. The sample has around 250,000 clones, around 86% seen once.

The sequenced sample was peripheral blood. This sequence joins TRBV14 and TRBJ1-3, with D maybe TRBD1 (6 bases). This TCR was sampled from a man aged 40-50 years with active or convalescent COVID-19. CDR3 amino acids: CASSPPFVDRGNTIYF. The DNA of the CDR3 is TGTGCCAGCAGCCCGCCCTTCGTTGACAGGGGAAACACCATATATTTT.